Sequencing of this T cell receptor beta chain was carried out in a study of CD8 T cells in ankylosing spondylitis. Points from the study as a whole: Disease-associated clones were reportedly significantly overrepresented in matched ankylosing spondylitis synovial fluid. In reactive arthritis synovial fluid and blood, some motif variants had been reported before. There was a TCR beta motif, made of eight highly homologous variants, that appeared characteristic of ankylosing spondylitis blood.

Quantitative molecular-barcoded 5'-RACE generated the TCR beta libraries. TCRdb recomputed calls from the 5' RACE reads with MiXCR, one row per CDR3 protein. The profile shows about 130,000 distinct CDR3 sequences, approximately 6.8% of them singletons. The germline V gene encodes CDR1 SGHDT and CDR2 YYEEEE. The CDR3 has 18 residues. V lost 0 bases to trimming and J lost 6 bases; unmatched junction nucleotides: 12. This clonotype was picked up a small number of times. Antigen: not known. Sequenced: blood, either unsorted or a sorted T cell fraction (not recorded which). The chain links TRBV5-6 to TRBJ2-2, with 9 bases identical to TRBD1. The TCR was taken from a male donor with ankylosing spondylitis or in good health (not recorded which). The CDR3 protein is CASSLGSFGTGRSGELFF. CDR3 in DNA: TGTGCCAGCAGCTTGGGTTCGTTTGGGACAGGGAGATCCGGGGAGCTGTTTTTT.